This entry features one TCR beta chain sequence. In the authors' methods: Reference gene primers were amplified, and this amplification served to estimate nucleated cell counts. TCRdb's copy holds only in-frame clones and misses some; the assay was immunoSEQ multiplex PCR. V and J calls and clone size are as listed in that table; D and trimming were resolved from the DNA. In the table there are approximately 200,000 clones, 80% to 90% of which are singletons. The data originate from a study of blood T cell repertoires in COVID-19. Looking at the study overall: In each case, the material was cDNA or gDNA derived from T cells, B-cell-depleted T cells, or PBMCs.

Sequencing input: PBMCs or T cells enriched from blood (not recorded which). The TCR originated in a man aged 25-45 years who had recovered from COVID-19.

The CDR3 here is CASSLGTGLDYGYTF. The CDR3 coding sequence is TGTGCCAGCAGCTTGGGGACAGGTTTAGACTATGGCTACACCTTC. This sequence joins TRBV11-2 and TRBJ1-2; 8 bases are shared with TRBD1. The V and J ends lost 3 bases and 3 bases, in that order; junction bases with no gene match: 6. The length of the CDR3 is 15 residues. Germline CDR1 and CDR2: SGHAT and FQNNGV.